This T cell receptor (beta chain) was sequenced for a study of cytomegalovirus exposure and HLA in healthy donors. Study background: Of the donors genotyped, 398 in all, about 76% fell in the Caucasian-associated ancestry cluster.

The ends were cut back, 3 bases at V and 3 bases at J, with 10 bases in the middle. There are 14 residues in the CDR3. Germline V CDR1 and CDR2: MNHEY, SMNVEV (reference sequence). Study-level findings and limits: A link between a missense DCLRE1C variant and TCR beta V- and J-gene trimming emerged from a later analysis.

13 Jbeta primers and 60 Vbeta primers were used for the PCR. Here immunoSEQ multiplex PCR was the method, and the copy in TCRdb shows in-frame clones only, minus some. The sample includes roughly 240,000 clones, roughly 82% of them seen just once. Concerning this clone itself: The target antigen is unknown.

V gene TRBV27 combines with J gene TRBJ2-3; a weak D match, TRBD1 (6 bases). The sample was PBMCs. This TCR derives from a middle-aged woman in good health and CMV-seropositive. This CDR3 is CASSLVQGTDTQYF. CDR3 nucleotide sequence: TGTGCCAGCAGTTTGGTACAGGGAACAGATACGCAGTATTTT.